These 28 T cell receptor beta chains were sequenced from one sample in a study of T cells after somatic rescue of genetic block (dated by TCRdb to the early 2020s). The library was obtained by the immunoSEQ multiplex PCR assay. Held by TCRdb, this immuneACCESS table contains in-frame sequences only and omits some clones. Under half of the omission traces to an unresolved V gene where checked; the cause of the rest is unknown. The sample records around 64,000 clones, about 90% of which are singletons. Of the sample, around 3% is held by the ten largest clones. The sequencing input was peripheral blood mononuclear cells (PBMCs). The receptors were sampled from a man aged 40-50 years.

This chain uses TRBV28 with TRBJ1-5, with D possibly being TRBD1 (5 bases). The CDR3 totals 14 residues. Deletions cut 2 bases from V and 9 bases from J, with 14 bases between. CDR1 and CDR2 (germline): MDHEN, SYDVKM. In DNA form, the CDR3 reads TGTGCCAGCAGTTTACAGTCAGGGCCACGGCCCCAGCATTTT. It specifies CASSLQSGPRPQHF.

This sequence joins TRBV6-1 and TRBJ2-7, with a weak D call TRBD1 (6 bases). The CDR3 has 13 amino acids. V lost 6 bases and J lost 0, with 9 bases in between. The germline gives CDR1 MNHNS, CDR2 SASEGT. The chain's CDR3 is CASRGQLSYEQYF. The DNA of the CDR3 is TGTGCCAGCAGAGGACAGCTCTCCTACGAGCAGTACTTC.

The chain uses TRBV5-6 and TRBJ2-7; TRBD1 is a possible D gene (6 bases). The germline V gene encodes CDR1 SGHDT and CDR2 YYEEEE. The CDR3 length is 14 residues. Trimming stripped 1 base from V and 2 bases from J, with 10 bases between. Written as DNA, the CDR3 is TGTGCCAGCAGCTTGCTTGGACAGCCCTACGAGCAGTACTTC. It specifies CASSLLGQPYEQYF. Variable domain in full (rest from reference TRBV5-6 and TRBJ2-7): DAGVTQSPTHLIKTRGQQVTLRCSPKSGHDTVSWYQQALGQGPQFIFQYYEEEERQRGNFPDRFSGHQFPNYSSELNVNALLLGDSALYLCASSLLGQPYEQYFGPGTRLTVT.

This clone was detected only once. The rearrangement joins TRBV27 to TRBJ2-3; 8 bases are shared with TRBD1. The germline V gene has CDR1 MNHEY and CDR2 SMNVEV (reference sequence). V shed 7 bases, J shed 6 bases, and the junction held 9 bases outside the gene matches. The CDR3 runs 14 residues. For the CDR3, the DNA is TGTGCCAGCACCGCGCAGGGGGCTTACGATACGCAGTATTTT. Residues: CASTAQGAYDTQYF.

The chain couples TRBV19 to TRBJ2-3; D is perhaps TRBD2 (7 bases). The V end was cut by 6 bases, the J end by 0 bases, with 13 bases between. Per the germline V gene, CDR1 is LNHDA and CDR2 is SQIVND (reference sequence). CDR3 length: 15 residues. The CDR3 nucleotides are TGTGCCAGTAGAGGGGGGGACACTAGCACAGATACGCAGTATTTT. Its protein product is CASRGGDTSTDTQYF.

The rearrangement joins TRBV19 to TRBJ2-1; 8 positions agree with TRBD1. V lost 6 bases to trimming and J lost 2 bases; unmatched junction nucleotides: 3. The germline V gene encodes CDR1 LNHDA and CDR2 SQIVND (reference sequence). The CDR3 spans 14 residues. The CDR3 reads CASRGTGPYNEQFF. CDR3 bases: TGTGCCAGTAGGGGGACAGGCCCCTACAATGAGCAGTTCTTC. The full variable domain, rest sourced from reference TRBV19 and TRBJ2-1, is DGGITQSPKYLFRKEGQNVTLSCEQNLNHDAMYWYRQDPGQGLRLIYYSQIVNDFQKGDIAEGYSVSREKKESFPLTVTSAQKNPTAFYLCASRGTGPYNEQFFGPGTRLTVL.

The chain combines TRBV5-5 with TRBJ2-5; no definite D call. The V gene lost 1 base and the J gene lost 2 bases, with 9 bases spanning the gap. Looked up from germline, CDR1 is SGHKS and CDR2 is YYEKEE (reference sequence). CDR3 length: 14 amino acids. The CDR3 protein is CASSLSPIQETQYF. As DNA, the CDR3 is TGTGCCAGCAGCTTGTCGCCTATTCAAGAGACCCAGTACTTC.

The chain employs TRBV29-1 and TRBJ2-3; a weak D match, TRBD2 (7 bases). Germline values: CDR1 SQVTM, CDR2 ANQGSEA. This CDR3 comprises 12 residues. The V gene lost 6 bases and the J gene lost 3 bases, with 10 bases spanning the gap. In DNA, the CDR3 is TGCAGCGTAGGGGGGGCGACAGATACGCAGTATTTT. It yields the protein CSVGGATDTQYF.

V and J are TRBV11-2 and TRBJ2-1, with D perhaps TRBD2 (5 bases). Germline loops: CDR1 SGHAT, CDR2 FQNNGV. This CDR3 contains 15 residues. Trimming removed 6 bases from V and 0 bases from J, with 12 bases in between. CDR3 nucleotide sequence: TGTGCCAGCAGTTTCGACTACTACTCCTACAATGAGCAGTTCTTC. Amino acids: CASSFDYYSYNEQFF.

The V gene is TRBV5-6, the J gene TRBJ2-4; no definite D call. CDR3 length: 16 amino acids. In germline, CDR1 is SGHDT, CDR2 YYEEEE. V dropped 0 bases and J dropped 0 bases, with 10 bases sitting between them. The CDR3: CASSLGIVLAKNIQYF. CDR3 sequence (DNA): TGTGCCAGCAGCTTGGGTATTGTACTAGCCAAAAACATTCAGTACTTC. The variable domain in full, with the rest retrieved from reference TRBV5-6 and TRBJ2-4, is DAGVTQSPTHLIKTRGQQVTLRCSPKSGHDTVSWYQQALGQGPQFIFQYYEEEERQRGNFPDRFSGHQFPNYSSELNVNALLLGDSALYLCASSLGIVLAKNIQYFGAGTRLSVL.

In its sample, this clone was seen once. The V call is TRBV6-5, the J call TRBJ2-7, with TRBD1 matching 7 bases. Unmatched junction bases numbered 5, after V lost 0 bases and J lost 0 bases. The CDR3 has 16 residues. Germline CDR1 MNHEY, CDR2 SVGAGI. CDR3 residues: CASSYSMDRTSYEQYF. In DNA form, the CDR3 reads TGTGCCAGCAGTTACTCGATGGACAGGACCTCCTACGAGCAGTACTTC.

This clone was picked up one time. The chain has TRBV18 and TRBJ1-5; D is perhaps TRBD1 (5 bases). The CDR3 is 14 residues long. Germline V gene sequence: CDR1 KGHSH, CDR2 LQKENI. The V end was cut by 3 bases, the J end by 5 bases, with 11 bases between. CDR3 loop: CASSPSGSDQPQHF. The CDR3 DNA is TGTGCCAGCTCACCTTCAGGGTCAGATCAGCCCCAGCATTTT. Full variable domain (rest looked up from reference TRBV18 and TRBJ1-5): NAGVMQNPRHLVRRRGQEARLRCSPMKGHSHVYWYRQLPEEGLKFMVYLQKENIIDESGMPKERFSAEFPKEGPSILRIQQVVRGDSAAYFCASSPSGSDQPQHFGDGTRLSIL.

The CDR3 spells CASSEERLAGVEQFF. The CDR3 DNA follows: TGTGCCAGCAGTGAAGAGCGCCTAGCGGGCGTTGAGCAGTTCTTC. J is TRBJ2-1 and V is TRBV2, with TRBD2 matching over 8 bases. V lost 1 base and J lost 9; bases outside the gene matches: 8. This CDR3 has 15 amino acids. Germline values: CDR1 SNHLY, CDR2 FYNNEI.

V usage is TRBV5-4 and J usage is TRBJ1-1; D remains ambiguous. The V gene's germline CDR1 is SGHNT and CDR2 YYREEE (reference sequence). The CDR3 runs 12 residues. The V end lost 7 bases, the J end lost 2 bases, and 9 bases lay between the germline ends. CDR3 bases: TGTGCCAGCGGGTGGTACAACACTGAAGCTTTCTTT. Protein sequence: CASGWYNTEAFF.

The chain combines TRBV4-1 with TRBJ1-1, with D uncertain. Germline values: CDR1 MGHRA, CDR2 YSYEKL. This CDR3 region has 17 residues. V was pared by 1 base and J by 1 base, with 16 bases between. In DNA, the CDR3 is TGCGCCAGCAGCCAAGGGCTAATGGGAAGGTCGAACACTGAAGCTTTCTTT. Translation gives CASSQGLMGRSNTEAFF.

The chain combines TRBV7-2 with TRBJ2-3, with D uncertain. Trimming removed 5 bases at V and 6 bases at J, with 15 bases between. Germline V lookup: CDR1 SGHTA, CDR2 FQGNSA. The CDR3 spans 14 residues. CDR3 DNA sequence: TGTGCCAGCAGCCGGGTCTCCAGTCAGGATACGCAGTATTTT. This gives the protein CASSRVSSQDTQYF.

The V call is TRBV5-4, the J call TRBJ1-6; D call uncertain. This CDR3 has 14 residues. The V end lost 3 bases, the J end lost 5 bases, and 9 bases lay between the germline ends. Germline V gene lookup returns CDR1 SGHNT and CDR2 YYREEE (reference sequence). The CDR3 DNA is TGTGCCAGCAGCTCCTCGAAGAATAATTCACCCCTCCACTTT. Translated: CASSSSKNNSPLHF.

The rearrangement uses TRBV7-9 and TRBJ1-6, with D possibly TRBD1 on 5 matching bases. Germline V lookup: CDR1 SEHNR, CDR2 FQNEAQ (reference sequence). Trimming stripped 5 bases from V and 9 bases from J, with 14 bases between. This CDR3 region has 14 residues. The CDR3 spells CASSLTAQGSPLHF. The CDR3 nucleotides are TGTGCCAGCAGCCTCACCGCCCAGGGTTCACCCCTCCACTTT.

This clone was observed a single time. The V call is TRBV28, the J call TRBJ2-7; possible D gene TRBD1, 6 bases. CDR3 size: 14 residues. V lost 3 bases and J 2 bases, leaving 11 bases between the germline ends. The germline CDR1 and CDR2 sequences are MDHEN and SYDVKM. CDR3: CASSFGQSTYEQYF. The CDR3 DNA follows: TGTGCCAGCAGTTTTGGACAGTCAACCTACGAGCAGTACTTC.

This clone was recorded only once. The gene calls are TRBV6-4 and TRBJ1-5; D gene uncertain. The CDR3 is made up of 13 amino acids. Germline V gene data show CDR1 as MRHNA and CDR2 as SNTAGT. V was cut by 4 bases and J by 7 bases, with 11 bases left in between. The CDR3 nucleotides are TGTGCCAGCAGTGCGGAGCAAGAGCAGCCCCAGCATTTT. Protein sequence: CASSAEQEQPQHF.

The rearrangement uses TRBV6-1 and TRBJ2-3; D might be TRBD1 (6 bases). Looked up from germline, CDR1 is MNHNS and CDR2 is SASEGT. This CDR3 contains 15 residues. Trimming took 10 bases from V and 6 from J, leaving 23 bases between them. CDR3 sequence reads: CATDLMGAVADTQYF. The CDR3 DNA reads TGTGCCACGGATTTAATGGGGGCGGTGGCGGATACGCAGTATTTT.

This clone showed up just once. The J gene is TRBJ1-3, the V gene TRBV5-1; 11 nucleotides match TRBD1. This CDR3 region has 17 residues. The germline V gene has CDR1 SGHRS and CDR2 YFSETQ. V shed 0 bases, J shed 0 bases, and the junction held 2 bases outside the gene matches. The CDR3 here is CASSLGGTGGSGNTIYF. Here the CDR3 DNA reads TGCGCCAGCAGCTTGGGAGGGACAGGGGGCTCTGGAAACACCATATATTTT.

This clone has only one observation. The CDR3 region has the DNA TGTGCCAGCAATCCATGGAGGGAGTATGTCAATGAGCAGTTCTTC. It specifies CASNPWREYVNEQFF. The chain links TRBV28 to TRBJ2-1; a possible D gene is TRBD2 (6 bases). CDR3 length equals 15 residues. Germline CDR1 reads MDHEN; CDR2 reads SYDVKM. With 7 bases removed from V and 6 bases from J, the gap between germline ends came to 19 bases.

This chain joins TRBV6-5 and TRBJ1-6, with TRBD1 as a possible D gene (6 bases). Per germline, CDR1 MNHEY and CDR2 SVGAGI. This CDR3 comprises 15 residues. Deletions cut 0 bases from V and 5 bases from J, with 8 bases between. The CDR3 DNA sequence: TGTGCCAGCAGTTACTCGGACAGTAATAATTCACCCCTCCACTTT. It codes for CASSYSDSNNSPLHF.

The chain carries TRBV9 and TRBJ2-1; TRBD2 matches 16 bases. Germline V gives CDR1 SGDLS, CDR2 YYNGEE. This CDR3 has 19 amino acids. Losses at the gene ends were 4 bases for V and 1 base for J; bases not matched to a gene: 8. CDR3 loop: CASSPYPGLAGGSYNEQFF. CDR3 sequence (DNA): TGTGCCAGCAGCCCCTACCCGGGACTAGCGGGGGGGTCCTACAATGAGCAGTTCTTC.

The rearrangement uses TRBV2 and TRBJ2-7; no reliable D call. The CDR3 consists of 13 residues. Trimming stripped 1 base from V and 7 bases from J, with 11 bases between. Germline CDR1 SNHLY, CDR2 FYNNEI. DNA for the CDR3: TGTGCCAGCAGTGAAGACCAAATAGAAGAGCAGTACTTC. The encoded protein is CASSEDQIEEQYF.

This chain uses TRBV11-2 with TRBJ2-7; no clear D gene. V gave up 1 base and J gave up 3 bases, with 13 bases separating them. This CDR3 comprises 15 residues. Germline V gene sequence: CDR1 SGHAT, CDR2 FQNNGV. CDR3 amino acids: CASSLVGAGYYEQYF. Written as DNA, the CDR3 is TGTGCCAGCAGCTTAGTTGGCGCAGGTTACTACGAGCAGTACTTC.

The rearrangement links TRBV7-9 to TRBJ2-3, with 8 bases matching TRBD2. Losses at the gene ends were 4 bases for V and 4 bases for J; bases not matched to a gene: 4. CDR1 is SEHNR, CDR2 FQNEAQ, per germline (reference sequence). CDR3 length: 14 amino acids. The DNA of the CDR3 is TGTGCCAGCAGCTCTCGGGAGGGCCCAGATACGCAGTATTTT. Translation: CASSSREGPDTQYF.